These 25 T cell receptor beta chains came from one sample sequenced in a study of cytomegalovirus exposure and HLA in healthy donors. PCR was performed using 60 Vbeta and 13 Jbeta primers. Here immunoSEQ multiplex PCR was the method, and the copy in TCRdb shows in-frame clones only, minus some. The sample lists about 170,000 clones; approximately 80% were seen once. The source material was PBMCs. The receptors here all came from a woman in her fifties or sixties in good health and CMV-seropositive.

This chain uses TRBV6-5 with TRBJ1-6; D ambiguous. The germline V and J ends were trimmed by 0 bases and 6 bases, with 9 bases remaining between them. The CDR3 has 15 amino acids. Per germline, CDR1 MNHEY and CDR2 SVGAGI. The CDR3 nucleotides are TGTGCCAGCAGTTACTCCGCCCAACTTAATTCACCCCTCCACTTT. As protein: CASSYSAQLNSPLHF.

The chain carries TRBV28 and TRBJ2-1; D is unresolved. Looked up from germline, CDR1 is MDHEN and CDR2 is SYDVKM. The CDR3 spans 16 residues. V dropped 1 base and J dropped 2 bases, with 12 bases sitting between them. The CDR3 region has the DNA TGTGCCAGCAGTTTATCGGTCACGGGTCCCTACAATGAGCAGTTCTTC. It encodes CASSLSVTGPYNEQFF.

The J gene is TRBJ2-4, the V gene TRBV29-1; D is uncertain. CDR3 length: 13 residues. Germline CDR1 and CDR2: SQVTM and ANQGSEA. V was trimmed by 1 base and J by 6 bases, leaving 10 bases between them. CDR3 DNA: TGCAGCGTTGAAGCCCCAGGTAGAAACATTCAGTACTTC. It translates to CSVEAPGRNIQYF.

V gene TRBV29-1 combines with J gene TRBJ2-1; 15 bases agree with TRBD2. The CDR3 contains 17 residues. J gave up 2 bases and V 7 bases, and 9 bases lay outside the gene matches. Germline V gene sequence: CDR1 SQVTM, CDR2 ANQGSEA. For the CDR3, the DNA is TGCAGCGGTGGACTAGCGGGAGGGAGGCAGGCCTACAATGAGCAGTTCTTC. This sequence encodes CSGGLAGGRQAYNEQFF.

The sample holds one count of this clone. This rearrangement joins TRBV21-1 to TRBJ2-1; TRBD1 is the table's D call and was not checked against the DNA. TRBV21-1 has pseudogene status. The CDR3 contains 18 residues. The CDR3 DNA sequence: TGTGCCAGCAGCAAAGGTCGGGACGACAGGCACTCCTACAATGAGCAGTTCTTC. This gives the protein CASSKGRDDRHSYNEQFF.

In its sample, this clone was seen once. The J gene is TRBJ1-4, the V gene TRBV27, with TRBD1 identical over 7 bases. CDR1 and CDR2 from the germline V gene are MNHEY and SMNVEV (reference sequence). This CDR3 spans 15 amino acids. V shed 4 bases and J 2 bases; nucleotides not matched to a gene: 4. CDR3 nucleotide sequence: TGTGCCAGCAGTTCCAGGGGGATCACTAATGAAAAACTGTTTTTT. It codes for CASSSRGITNEKLFF.

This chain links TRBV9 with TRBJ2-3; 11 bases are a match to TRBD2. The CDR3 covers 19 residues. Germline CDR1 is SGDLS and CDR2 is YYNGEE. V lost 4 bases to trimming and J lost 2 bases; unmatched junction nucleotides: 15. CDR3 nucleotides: TGTGCCAGCAGCCCTAAGACTCCCCTACTAGCGGGGGTCACAGATACGCAGTATTTT. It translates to CASSPKTPLLAGVTDTQYF.

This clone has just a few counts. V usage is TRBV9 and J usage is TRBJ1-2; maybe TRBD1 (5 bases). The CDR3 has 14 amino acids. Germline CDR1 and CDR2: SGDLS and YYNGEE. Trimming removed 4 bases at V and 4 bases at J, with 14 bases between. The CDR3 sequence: CASSSRGEAYGYTF. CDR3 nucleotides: TGTGCCAGCAGCTCTCGGGGGGAGGCCTATGGCTACACCTTC.

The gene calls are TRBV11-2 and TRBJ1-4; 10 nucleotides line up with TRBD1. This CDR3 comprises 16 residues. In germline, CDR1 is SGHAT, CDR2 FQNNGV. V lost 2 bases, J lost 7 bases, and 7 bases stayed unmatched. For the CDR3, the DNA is TGTGCCAGCAGCTTAAACGACAGGGGGCGAACTGAAAAACTGTTTTTT. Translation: CASSLNDRGRTEKLFF.

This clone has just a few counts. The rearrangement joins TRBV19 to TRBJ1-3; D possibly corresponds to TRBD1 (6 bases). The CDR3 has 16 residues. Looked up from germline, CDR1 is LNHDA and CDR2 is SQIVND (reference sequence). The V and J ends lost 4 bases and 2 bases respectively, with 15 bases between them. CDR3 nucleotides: TGTGCCAGTAGTAGAAACAGGGAGATGGCTGGAAACACCATATATTTT. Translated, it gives CASSRNREMAGNTIYF.

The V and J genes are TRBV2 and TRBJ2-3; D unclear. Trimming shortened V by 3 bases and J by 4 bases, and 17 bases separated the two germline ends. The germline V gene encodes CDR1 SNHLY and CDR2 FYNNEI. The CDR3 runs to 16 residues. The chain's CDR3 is CASSERPYPPADTQYF. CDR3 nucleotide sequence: TGTGCCAGCAGTGAGAGGCCCTACCCGCCAGCAGATACGCAGTATTTT.

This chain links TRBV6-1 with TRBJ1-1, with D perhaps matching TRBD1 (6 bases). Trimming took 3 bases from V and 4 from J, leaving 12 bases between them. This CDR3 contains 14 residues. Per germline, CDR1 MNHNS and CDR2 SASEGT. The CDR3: CASSETGWATEAFF. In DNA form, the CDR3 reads TGTGCCAGCAGTGAGACAGGTTGGGCCACTGAAGCTTTCTTT.

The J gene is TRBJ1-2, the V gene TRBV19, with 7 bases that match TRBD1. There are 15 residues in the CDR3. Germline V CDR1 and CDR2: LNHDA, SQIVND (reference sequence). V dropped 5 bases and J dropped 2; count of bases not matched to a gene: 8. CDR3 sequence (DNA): TGTGCCAGTAGTTCCCGACAGGGAATGAACTATGGCTACACCTTC. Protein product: CASSSRQGMNYGYTF.

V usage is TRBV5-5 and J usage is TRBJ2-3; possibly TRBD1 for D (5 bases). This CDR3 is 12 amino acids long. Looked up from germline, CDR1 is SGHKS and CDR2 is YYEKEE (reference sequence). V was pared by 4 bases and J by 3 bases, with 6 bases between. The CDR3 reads CASSAGTDTQYF. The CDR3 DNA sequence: TGTGCCAGCAGCGCAGGGACAGATACGCAGTATTTT.

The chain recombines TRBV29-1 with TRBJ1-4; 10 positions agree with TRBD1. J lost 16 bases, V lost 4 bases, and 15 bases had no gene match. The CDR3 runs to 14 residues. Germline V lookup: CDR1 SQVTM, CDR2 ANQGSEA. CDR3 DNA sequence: TGCAGCGTTGTTCCTGGGACAGGGGACCTAGGGCCGTTTTTT. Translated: CSVVPGTGDLGPFF.

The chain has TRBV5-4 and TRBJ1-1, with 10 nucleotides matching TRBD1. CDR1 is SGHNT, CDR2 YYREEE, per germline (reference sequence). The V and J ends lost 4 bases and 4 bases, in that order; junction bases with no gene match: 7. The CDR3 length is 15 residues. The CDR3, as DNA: TGTGCCAGCAGCACAGGACAGGGGGATATCACTGAAGCTTTCTTT. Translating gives CASSTGQGDITEAFF.

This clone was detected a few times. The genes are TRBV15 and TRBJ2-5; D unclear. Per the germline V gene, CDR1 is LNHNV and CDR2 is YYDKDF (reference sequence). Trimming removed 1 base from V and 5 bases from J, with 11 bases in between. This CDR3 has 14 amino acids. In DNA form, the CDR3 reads TGTGCCACCAGCAGAGCCGTTGTCTACGAGACCCAGTACTTC. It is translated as CATSRAVVYETQYF.

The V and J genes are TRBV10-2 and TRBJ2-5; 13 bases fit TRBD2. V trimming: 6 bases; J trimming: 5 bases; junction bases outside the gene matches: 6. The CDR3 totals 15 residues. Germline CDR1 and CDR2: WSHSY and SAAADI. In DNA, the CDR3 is TGCGCCAGCAGATCGACTAGCGGGAGGCCGGAGACCCAGTACTTC. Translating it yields CASRSTSGRPETQYF.

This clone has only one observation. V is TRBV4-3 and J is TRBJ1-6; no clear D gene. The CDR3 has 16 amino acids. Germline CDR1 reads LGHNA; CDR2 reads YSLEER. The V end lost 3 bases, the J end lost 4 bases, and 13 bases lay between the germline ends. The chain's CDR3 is CASSQGANHYNSPLHF. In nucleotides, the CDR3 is TGCGCCAGCAGCCAGGGAGCAAATCATTATAATTCACCCCTCCACTTT.

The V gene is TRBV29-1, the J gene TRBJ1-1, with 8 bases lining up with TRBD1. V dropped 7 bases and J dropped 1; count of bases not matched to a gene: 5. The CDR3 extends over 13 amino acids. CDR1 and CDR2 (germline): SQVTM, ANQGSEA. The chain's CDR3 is CSAGQGWNTEAFF. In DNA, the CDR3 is TGCAGCGCAGGACAGGGTTGGAACACTGAAGCTTTCTTT.

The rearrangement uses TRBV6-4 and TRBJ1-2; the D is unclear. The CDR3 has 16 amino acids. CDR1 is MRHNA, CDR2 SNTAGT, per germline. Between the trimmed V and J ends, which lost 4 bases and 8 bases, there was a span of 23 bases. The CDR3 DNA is TGTGCCAGCAGTGTGTTAAAGGCGGCCTCGGCGAAGGGCTACACCTTC. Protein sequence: CASSVLKAASAKGYTF.

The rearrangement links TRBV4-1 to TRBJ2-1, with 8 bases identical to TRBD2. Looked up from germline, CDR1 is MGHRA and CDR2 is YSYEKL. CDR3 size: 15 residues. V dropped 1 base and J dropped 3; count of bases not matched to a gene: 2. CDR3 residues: CASSQASGSYNEQFF. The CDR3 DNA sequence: TGCGCCAGCAGCCAAGCGAGCGGGAGCTACAATGAGCAGTTCTTC.

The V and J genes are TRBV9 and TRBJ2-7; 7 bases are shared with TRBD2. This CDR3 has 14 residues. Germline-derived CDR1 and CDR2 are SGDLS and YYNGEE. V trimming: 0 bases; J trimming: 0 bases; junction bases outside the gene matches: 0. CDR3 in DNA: TGTGCCAGCAGCGTAGCTAGCGGCTCCTACGAGCAGTACTTC. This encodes CASSVASGSYEQYF.

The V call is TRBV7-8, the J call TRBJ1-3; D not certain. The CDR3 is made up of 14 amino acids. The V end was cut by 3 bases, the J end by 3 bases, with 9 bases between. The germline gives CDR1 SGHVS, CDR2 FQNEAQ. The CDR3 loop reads CASSLRSSGNTIYF. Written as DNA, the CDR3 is TGTGCCAGCAGCTTGAGATCAAGTGGAAACACCATATATTTT. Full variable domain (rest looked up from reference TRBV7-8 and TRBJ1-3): GAGVSQSPRYKVAKRGQDVALRCDPISGHVSLFWYQQALGQGPEFLTYFQNEAQLDKSGLPSDRFFAERPEGSVSTLKIQRTQQEDSAVYLCASSLRSSGNTIYFGEGSWLTVV.

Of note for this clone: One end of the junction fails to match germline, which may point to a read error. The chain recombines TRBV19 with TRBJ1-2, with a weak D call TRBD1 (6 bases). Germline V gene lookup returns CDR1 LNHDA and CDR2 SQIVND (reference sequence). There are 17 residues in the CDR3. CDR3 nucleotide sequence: TGTGCCAGTAGTATGGTTTTTCTCGGACAGCTTAACTATGGTTACACCTTC. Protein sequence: CASSMVFLGQLNYGYTF.